The 9 T cell receptor beta chains given below trace back to one sample, sequenced in a study of control samples from healthy donors and cancer patients (TCRdb year 2020). The method behind the library was the immunoSEQ multiplex PCR assay. This immuneACCESS table, as held by TCRdb, lists in-frame sequences with V and J called but not all clones. Of the missing ones, under half trace to an unresolved V gene in checked studies; the others have no known cause. Counted in this sample were about 140,000 clones; roughly 92% of them appeared once. The top ten constitute about 11% of the sample. The sample taken for sequencing was blood. The receptors derive from a man aged 25 to 45 in good health.

CDR3 coding DNA: TGTGCCAGCAGGGACCACTACAATGAGCAGTTCTTC. Protein sequence: CASRDHYNEQFF. This rearrangement joins TRBV12-3 or TRBV12-4 to TRBJ2-1; D is unresolved. V was shortened by 6 bases and J by 3 bases, with 6 bases between the two germline ends. The CDR3 is made up of 12 amino acids.

The chain employs TRBV30 and TRBJ1-2; D gene uncertain. V lost 0 bases, J lost 6 bases, and 17 bases lay in between. Looked up from germline, CDR1 is GTSNPN and CDR2 is SVGIG (reference sequence). The CDR3 runs to 15 residues. The CDR3 DNA reads TGTGCCTGGAGTGTAGGCGACCCAGATGTGGATGGCTACACCTTC. As protein: CAWSVGDPDVDGYTF.

The chain links TRBV5-6 to TRBJ2-1; 12 bases match TRBD1. Per the germline V gene, CDR1 is SGHDT and CDR2 is YYEEEE. The CDR3 is 15 amino acids. The ends lost 4 bases at V and 6 bases at J; junction bases unmatched: 5. The DNA for the CDR3 is TGTGCCAGCAGCCGGGACAGGGGGCTAATCAATGAGCAGTTCTTC. This gives the protein CASSRDRGLINEQFF.

The V gene is TRBV18, the J gene TRBJ2-2; 8 bases fit TRBD2. Germline CDR1 reads KGHSH; CDR2 reads LQKENI. The CDR3 is made up of 16 amino acids. The junction had 4 bases not matched to a gene; V was cut back by 4 bases and J by 0 bases. CDR3 loop: CASSLRLATNTGELFF. CDR3 in DNA: TGTGCCAGCTCACTAAGACTAGCGACGAACACCGGGGAGCTGTTTTTT.

This chain uses TRBV19 with TRBJ2-5; D is undetermined. The germline gives CDR1 LNHDA, CDR2 SQIVND (reference sequence). The CDR3 runs 14 residues. The V end was cut by 5 bases, the J end by 3 bases, with 13 bases between. CDR3 DNA sequence: TGTGCCAGTAGTCCCCGGGTGGGGAAAGAGACCCAGTACTTC. It encodes CASSPRVGKETQYF.

The chain carries TRBV19 and TRBJ1-5, with D unresolved. This CDR3 is built from 14 residues. The V end lost 7 bases, the J end lost 5 bases, and 15 bases lay between the germline ends. Germline V gene data show CDR1 as LNHDA and CDR2 as SQIVND (reference sequence). The CDR3 nucleotides are TGTGCCAGTACCCCGAGGAGAGGGCATCAGCCCCAGCATTTT. This translates into CASTPRRGHQPQHF. Combining the CDR3 with reference TRBV19 and TRBJ1-5 gives the whole variable domain DGGITQSPKYLFRKEGQNVTLSCEQNLNHDAMYWYRQDPGQGLRLIYYSQIVNDFQKGDIAEGYSVSREKKESFPLTVTSAQKNPTAFYLCASTPRRGHQPQHFGDGTRLSIL.

The chain carries TRBV5-4 and TRBJ2-1, with D hard to call. The ends were cut back, 1 base at V and 9 bases at J, with 14 bases in the middle. Germline CDR1 reads SGHNT; CDR2 reads YYREEE (reference sequence). The CDR3 is 14 amino acids. CDR3 amino acids: CASSLRSGGREQFF. The CDR3 nucleotides read TGTGCCAGCAGCTTGAGGTCGGGCGGACGTGAGCAGTTCTTC.

The count of this clone is one. The chain links TRBV2 to TRBJ2-5; the match to TRBD2 covers 9 bases. CDR1 is SNHLY, CDR2 FYNNEI, per germline. CDR3 length equals 17 residues. Trimming at V came to 10 bases and at J to 0 bases, leaving 15 bases not matched to a gene. CDR3 amino acids: CATQAPWTSDYQETQYF. The DNA for the CDR3 is TGTGCCACTCAGGCGCCTTGGACTAGCGACTACCAAGAGACCCAGTACTTC.

The CDR3 loop is CASSEGRGLSNEQFF. DNA for the CDR3: TGTGCCAGCAGTGAAGGCAGGGGCCTTTCCAATGAGCAGTTCTTC. The chain is built from TRBV6-4 and TRBJ2-1; D perhaps matches TRBD1 (6 bases). From germline, CDR1 is MRHNA and CDR2 SNTAGT. The V and J ends lost 3 bases and 6 bases respectively, with 15 bases between them. The CDR3 is 15 amino acids.